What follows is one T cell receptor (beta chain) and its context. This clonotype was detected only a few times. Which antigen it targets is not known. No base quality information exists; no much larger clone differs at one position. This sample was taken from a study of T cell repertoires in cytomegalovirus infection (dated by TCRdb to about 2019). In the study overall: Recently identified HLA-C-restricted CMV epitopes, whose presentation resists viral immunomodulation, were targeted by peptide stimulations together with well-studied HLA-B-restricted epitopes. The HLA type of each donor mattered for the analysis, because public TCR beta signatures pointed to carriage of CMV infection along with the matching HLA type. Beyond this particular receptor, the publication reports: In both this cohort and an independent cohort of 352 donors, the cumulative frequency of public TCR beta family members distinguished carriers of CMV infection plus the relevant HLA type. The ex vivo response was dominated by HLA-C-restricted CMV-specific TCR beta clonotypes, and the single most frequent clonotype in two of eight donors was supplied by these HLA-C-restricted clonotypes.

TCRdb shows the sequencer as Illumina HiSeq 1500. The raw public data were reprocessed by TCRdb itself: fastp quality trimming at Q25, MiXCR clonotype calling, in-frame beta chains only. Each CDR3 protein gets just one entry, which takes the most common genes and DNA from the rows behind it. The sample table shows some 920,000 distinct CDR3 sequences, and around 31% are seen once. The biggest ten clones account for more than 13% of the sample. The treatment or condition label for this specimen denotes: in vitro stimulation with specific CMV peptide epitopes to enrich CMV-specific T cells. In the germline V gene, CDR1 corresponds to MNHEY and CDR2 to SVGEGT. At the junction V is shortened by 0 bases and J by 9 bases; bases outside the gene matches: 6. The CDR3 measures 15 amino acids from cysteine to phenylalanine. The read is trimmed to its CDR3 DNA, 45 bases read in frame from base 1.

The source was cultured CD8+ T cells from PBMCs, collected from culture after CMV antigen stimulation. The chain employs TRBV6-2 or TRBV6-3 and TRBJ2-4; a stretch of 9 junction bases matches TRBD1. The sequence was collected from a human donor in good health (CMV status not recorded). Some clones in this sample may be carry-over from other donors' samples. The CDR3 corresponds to CASSYSYRGQVIQYF. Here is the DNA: TGTGCCAGCAGTTACTCATACAGGGGGCAGGTCATTCAGTACTTC.